A selection of T cell receptor beta chains follows, all from one sample in a study of blood T cell repertoires in COVID-19. The protocol was immunoSEQ multiplex PCR, while the TCRdb copy is restricted to in-frame clones and leaves out a portion. The top ten clones hold 7% of a sample with some 89,000 clones, 76% of them seen once. The specimen sequenced was peripheral blood. Receptors were obtained from a man aged 65 to 85 with acute or convalescent COVID-19. The CDR3 runs from the conserved cysteine through the conserved F or W. The D gene is left open where the match is weak. Clone size is not always given. Where it is, it says once, few, many or a class for expanded clones.

V gene	clone size	D gene	J gene	CDR3 DNA	CDR3 protein
TRBV7-9	-	-	TRBJ2-5	TGTGCCAGCAGCTTTGAGGGAACGGGGACCCAGTACTTC	CASSFEGTGTQYF
TRBV13	-	-	TRBJ1-1	TGTGCCAGCAGCAGGAGGGGCAACACTGAAGCTTTCTTT	CASSRRGNTEAFF
TRBV6-5	-	TRBD1	TRBJ1-2	TGTGCCAGCAGTTATGACAGGGGGCACGGCTACACCTTC	CASSYDRGHGYTF
TRBV5-1	once	TRBD1	TRBJ1-6	TGCGCCAGCAGGGGTGACAGGGGCCCTTTCTATAATTCACCCCTCCACTTT	CASRGDRGPFYNSPLHF
TRBV7-9	-	TRBD2	TRBJ2-7	TGTGCCAGCAGCCCCTCGGGGGGGTGGGAGCAGTACTTC	CASSPSGGWEQYF
TRBV2	-	TRBD1	TRBJ2-5	TGTGCCAGCAGTCCTGGGGACAGGGGATGGGAGACCCAGTACTTC	CASSPGDRGWETQYF
TRBV27	few	TRBD1	TRBJ2-6	TGTGCCAGCAGTTTGGGGACAGGGGGGGCCTCTGGGGCCAACGTCCTGACTTTC	CASSLGTGGASGANVLTF
TRBV14	few	TRBD1	TRBJ2-5	TGTGCCAGCAGCCAGTATTCTACAGGGGTGAGAGAGACCCAGTACTTC	CASSQYSTGVRETQYF
TRBV7-9	-	-	TRBJ2-1	TGTGCCAGCAGCTTAGCCCCACTAGAGCAGTTCTTC	CASSLAPLEQFF
TRBV6-5	-	TRBD2	TRBJ2-1	TGTGCCAGCAGTCGAGCGGGGGGTAACAATGAGCAGTTCTTC	CASSRAGGNNEQFF
TRBV11-2	few	TRBD2	TRBJ2-1	TGTGCCAGCAGCTTAGAGGGACTAGCGGGAGGGATGGGTGAGCAGTTCTTC	CASSLEGLAGGMGEQFF
TRBV11-3	-	-	TRBJ1-1	TGTGCCAGCAGCCCAGGGGTGGCCGGGGACACTGAAGCTTTCTTT	CASSPGVAGDTEAFF
TRBV7-2	-	TRBD2	TRBJ2-3	TGTGCCAGCAGCTTAGGGCCAACTAGCGGAGTGGGGTACACAGATACGCAGTATTTT	CASSLGPTSGVGYTDTQYF
TRBV2	few	-	TRBJ2-3	TGTGCCAGCAGGGGGGCCAAAGGGACAGATACGCAGTATTTT	CASRGAKGTDTQYF
TRBV7-3	-	-	TRBJ2-1	TGTGCCAGCAGCTTAACAGGAGGGAAATACAATGAGCAGTTCTTC	CASSLTGGKYNEQFF
TRBV28	-	-	TRBJ1-1	TGTGCCAGCAAAGACCGGAGCACTGAAGCTTTCTTT	CASKDRSTEAFF
TRBV7-8	-	-	TRBJ1-2	TGTGCCAGCAGCTTAGCTGGCAGTAACTATGGCTACACCTTC	CASSLAGSNYGYTF
TRBV19	once	-	TRBJ2-7	TGTGCCAGTAGTATAGTAGCGGACATCACCTACGAGCAGTACTTC	CASSIVADITYEQYF
TRBV19	-	-	TRBJ2-1	TGTGCCAGTAGTATCCTAATCTACAATGAGCAGTTCTTC	CASSILIYNEQFF
TRBV30	-	-	TRBJ1-6	TGTGCCTGGAGCCCCTCAACGGGGTCCGGGAGTCTTTCACCCCTCCACTTT	CAWSPSTGSGSLSPLHF
TRBV28	-	-	TRBJ1-1	TGTGCCATCAAGGCACAAGCGGGGAACACTGAAGCTTTCTTT	CAIKAQAGNTEAFF
TRBV7-6	once	-	TRBJ2-3	TGTGCCAGCAGCTCTGACGGGACTCCATACTTTCTTAGCACAGATACGCAGTATTTT	CASSSDGTPYFLSTDTQYF
TRBV6-5	-	TRBD1	TRBJ1-4	TGTGCCAGCAGTTATATATCAGGGGGCGAAGGGGGGAAACTGTTTTTT	CASSYISGGEGGKLFF
TRBV6-5	-	-	TRBJ2-5	TGTGCCAGCAGCCTCGTCGCGGAGGGAGAGACCCAGTACTTC	CASSLVAEGETQYF
TRBV19	-	TRBD1	TRBJ1-2	TGTGCCAGTACCCCGGGACAGGGTACGTCGGGCTACACCTTC	CASTPGQGTSGYTF
TRBV3-1/TRBV3-2	-	-	TRBJ2-5	TGTGCCAGCAGCCATATGACAGACCAAGAGACCCAGTACTTC	CASSHMTDQETQYF
TRBV15	-	-	TRBJ1-2	TGTGCCACCAGCCCCCACGACAGGCTACATGGCTACACCTTC	CATSPHDRLHGYTF
TRBV28	once	TRBD2	TRBJ2-5	TGTGCCAGCAGCTCAACTTCCCCTAAGCGGGAGGCCGGATTTGGTAGAGAGACCCAGTACTTC	CASSSTSPKREAGFGRETQYF
TRBV28	-	-	TRBJ1-2	TGTGCCAGCACCTGGGCCAACTATGGCTACACCTTC	CASTWANYGYTF
TRBV12-3/TRBV12-4	-	-	TRBJ2-1	TGTGCCAGCAGTTTGGAGGGGAGTGAGCAGTTCTTC	CASSLEGSEQFF
TRBV7-9	-	-	TRBJ1-2	TGTGCCAGCAGCTTAGTGGAGTCGGAGTATGGCTACACCTTC	CASSLVESEYGYTF